This T cell receptor (beta chain) was profiled in a study of cytomegalovirus exposure and HLA in healthy donors (dated by TCRdb to 2017 to 2019). About the study as a whole: An earlier analysis of several hundred of the donors reported 276 Gb of sequence data and about 120 million unique TCR beta sequences obtained from around 170 million T cells. An early release that covered more than 550 HLA-typed donors contained 250 to 350 gigabases of sequencing data and 75 million to 100 million unique TCR sequences. Among the roughly 400 genotyped donors, 81% belonged to the genetic ancestry cluster associated with self-reported Caucasian donors. The study aimed to test whether cataloging public T cell receptors could reveal signatures of past pathogen exposure. The T cell repertoires of 666 subjects were profiled by immunosequencing and related to cytomegalovirus serostatus. In addition to the first cohort of about 650 subjects, a separate validation cohort of around 110 different subjects was used. To predict cytomegalovirus infection status, the study brought together high-throughput TCR immunosequencing, statistical association of individual TCRs with disease status, and machine learning. To study patterns of TCR occurrence, a later analysis re-analyzed previously published TCR beta repertoires from 550 to 800 donors and added high-resolution HLA genotyping. In the later analysis, no new phenotypic data were used to find candidate immune exposures; instead, reliance was placed on TCR beta sequences and their occurrence across donors. To decide whether each TCR beta V gene segment behaved as functional or pseudogenic, an earlier analysis of some 580 of the donors relied on high-throughput TCR beta sequencing. Donor age, sex, ethnicity and CMV serostatus were compiled alongside the repertoire data. A later genetic analysis took genome-wide SNP genotypes for about 65% of the 666 donors and used that subset as a discovery cohort. All discovery cohort repertoires had been generated on a single sequencing platform. Both class I and class II loci were covered by HLA typing, at four-digit resolution. Typing coverage varied by locus: about 620-630 donors for A, B, C, DRB1 and DQB1; around 560 for DQA1; over 600 for DPA1; 450 to 480 for DPB1. About five DR-DQ haplotypes were treated as single units for association and clustering because of strong linkage in the cohort. Across roughly 420 genotyped donors of the cohort, an average of about 250,000 unique TCR beta nucleotide sequences per donor were sequenced, and around 19% of those sequences were non-productive. What the research found in general, with its limitations: While some public TCRs were present in many individuals, most TCR sequences turned up only very rarely across donors. Several of the top co-occurrence clusters appeared to be linked to parvovirus B19, influenza, CMV and Epstein-Barr virus, according to a later analysis. A later analysis found that TCR association rates varied across HLA loci, with DRB1 alleles showing the most associated TCRs and HLA-C alleles the fewest. Three of the identified cytomegalovirus-associated TCR beta chains were confirmed in vitro to be specific for cytomegalovirus antigens. The study gave a list of 150 to 200 TCR beta chains associated with cytomegalovirus. The sequencing pipeline was judged likely to have produced a cluster of highly shared sequence variants as a technical artifact. CMV serostatus was the only immune exposure information available for the cohort. Assigning TCR associations to individual alleles was difficult when HLA alleles, especially DR and DQ, strongly co-occurred. A later genetic analysis reported fewer N-insertions in productive TCRs among donors in an Asian-associated ancestry cluster than the approximately 700-donor mean. Because the 87-base-pair reads could not distinguish some IMGT-functional V segments, including TRBV6-2 and TRBV6-3, those segments were excluded. A further reported finding was that TCR beta sequences accurately predicted the HLA-A and HLA-B alleles for most subjects in the first cohort. In a later analysis, most CMV-associated TCR beta chains were found to appear HLA-restricted, with HLA associations seemingly driven largely by CMV exposure. In this cohort, only TCR beta chains were sequenced, and detectable features were limited by the absence of alpha or paired-chain data. In a later analysis, HLA-associated TCR beta chains were found to be more clonally expanded and to have lower generation probabilities than equally common non-associated chains. Correlated functional status among segregating V segments might be attributable to linkage disequilibrium, but an unknown experimental factor could not be ruled out. Broadly in line with IMGT annotations, most TCR beta V segments showed up in productive rearrangements about 90% or about 30% of the time in an earlier analysis of some 590 of the donors. A later analysis associated 16,951 TCR beta sequences with specific HLA alleles at a false discovery rate of 0.05. According to the authors, the approach could potentially be generalized to other disease states and immunological phenotypes. Because counts were too low, some 17 rarely observed V segments, including chromosome 9 orphons, were excluded from the earlier analysis of around 590 of the donors. A later genetic analysis associated a missense DCLRE1C variant with V-gene and J-gene trimming of TCR beta chains, and an independent cohort replicated the association. Roughly uniform sequencing depth across donors was assumed in presence/absence analyses, although this assumption may not hold. HLA typing was unavailable for some donors at each locus, so association tests used only the typed subset. The classifier was reported to diagnose cytomegalovirus status with high specificity and sensitivity in both the original and validation cohorts.

The receptor library was made with the immunoSEQ multiplex PCR assay. For the multiplex PCR, a mixture combining 60 forward primers for TCR Vbeta segments and 13 reverse primers for TCR Jbeta segments was used. A multiplex PCR assay on genomic DNA amplified the CDR3 region of rearranged TCR beta genes. On the Illumina HiSeq System, the amplified TCR beta libraries were sequenced as 87-base-pair reads. Turning to the authors' computational methods: A later analysis counted some 80 million unique TCR beta chains across the 600 to 850 repertoires, and some 11 million of these chains were shared by at least two donors. A nearest-neighbor algorithm error-corrected the raw reads and collapsed the reads into unique sequences, merging closely related sequences to remove PCR and sequencing errors. CDR3 sequences were aligned to IMGT reference sequences to assign V, D and J gene segments. Each retained sequence needed at least a six-nucleotide match to both a V gene segment and a J gene segment. A rearrangement counted as productive if the CDR3 had no stop codons and remained in frame with V and J, and every other rearrangement counted as non-productive. CDR3 was defined according to IMGT convention as the region running from the second conserved V-encoded cysteine to the conserved J-encoded phenylalanine. In an earlier analysis of around 540 of the donors, sequences lacking an unambiguous match to a single V gene segment were excluded. An earlier analysis of 450 to 650 of the donors called V segments functional above 56.7% productive rearrangements and segregating when the between-donor standard deviation exceeded 5%. A statistical classification framework was built to diagnose cytomegalovirus status from the catalog of TCR beta chain sequences. In a later analysis, TCR nucleotide sequences were compared against IMGT/GENE-DB human TR gene sequences so that V and J genes could be assigned. The TCRdist pipeline was used in a later analysis to assign CDR3 sequences and most-parsimonious VDJ recombination scenarios. A later analysis defined each TCR beta chain by its CDR3 amino acid sequence plus V-gene family, and excluded reads lacking a unique V-gene family. A later analysis removed 500 to 650 highly shared, low-generation-probability nucleotide sequences to deal with suspected cross-contamination and a sequencing artifact. A later analysis calculated a clonal expansion index for each public chain from normalized within-repertoire ranks of inferred template counts. In a later analysis, generation probabilities were computed with a VDJ recombination model fitted to out-of-frame rearrangements, and the resulting probabilities were checked against IGoR. In a later analysis, TCR-TCR, TCR-HLA and TCR-CMV co-occurrence was scored with hypergeometric tests, and a repertoire-size bias correction was applied to TCR pairs. In a later analysis, false discovery rates were estimated by permuting HLA or CMV assignments 20 times. In a later analysis, co-occurring TCRs were grouped using DBSCAN, with TCRdist sequence similarity added in when clustering inside HLA-allele-positive subsets. Repertoires with fewer than 30,000 or more than 120,000 public chains, plus five repertoires with anomalous nucleotide sharing, were excluded from co-occurrence clustering. TCRdb re-hosts the immuneACCESS table, in-frame sequences only. Its copies lack some clones; in the studies checked, an unresolved V gene accounts for under half of them, and the cause for the rest is not known. V and J calls plus clone size are reproduced from that table; the DNA served to infer D and trimming. The sample table records 160,000 or so clones; roughly 80% of these occur just once. The ten largest clonotypes hold around 5.7% of the sample.

Concerning this clone itself: Its antigen is not yet known. Base qualities were left out, and no much larger clone turns up one base away.

Trimming removed 4 bases from V and 11 bases from J, leaving 18 bases between the germline ends. CDR1 is given as LGHNA and CDR2 as YSLEER, both from the germline V gene. Reading from cysteine to phenylalanine, the CDR3 counts 14 amino acids. CDR3 DNA only is kept here, 42 bases in frame from base 1. The cohort comprised some 700 healthy bone marrow donors. At the time of sampling, all cohort members were nominally healthy, though unrecorded immune exposures were likely present. The donor tested CMV seronegative, placing the donor among the 350 or so seronegative members of the cohort. Each donor provided a peripheral blood sample, and peripheral blood mononuclear cells were used for TCR beta sequencing. Genomic DNA was extracted from the blood cell samples with the Qiagen DNeasy Blood Extraction Kit.

The sample taken for sequencing was PBMCs. This receptor was identified in a man in his forties or fifties in good health and CMV-seronegative. The rearranged chain carries TRBV4-3 and TRBJ2-4, and perhaps TRBD2 as D gene, on 5 matching bases. The nucleotide sequence is given as TGCGCCAGCAGCCCGGGCCCCTTGGAGGTGGTTCAGTACTTC. Translation gives CASSPGPLEVVQYF.